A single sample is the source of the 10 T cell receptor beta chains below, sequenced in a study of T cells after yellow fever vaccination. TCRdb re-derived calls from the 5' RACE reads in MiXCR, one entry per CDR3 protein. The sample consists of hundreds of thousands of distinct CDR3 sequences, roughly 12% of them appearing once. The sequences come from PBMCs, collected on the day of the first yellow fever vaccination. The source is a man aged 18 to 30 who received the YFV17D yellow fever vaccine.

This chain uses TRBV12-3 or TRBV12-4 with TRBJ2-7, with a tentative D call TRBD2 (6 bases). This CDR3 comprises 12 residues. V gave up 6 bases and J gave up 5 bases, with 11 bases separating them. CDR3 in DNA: TGTGCCAGCAGCCGACTAGAGCACGAGCAGTACTTC. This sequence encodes CASSRLEHEQYF.

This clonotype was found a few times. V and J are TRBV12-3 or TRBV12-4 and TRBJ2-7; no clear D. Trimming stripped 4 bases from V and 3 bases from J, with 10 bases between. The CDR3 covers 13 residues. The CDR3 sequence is CASSSGFGYEQYF. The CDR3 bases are TGTGCCAGCAGTTCCGGGTTTGGCTACGAGCAGTACTTC.

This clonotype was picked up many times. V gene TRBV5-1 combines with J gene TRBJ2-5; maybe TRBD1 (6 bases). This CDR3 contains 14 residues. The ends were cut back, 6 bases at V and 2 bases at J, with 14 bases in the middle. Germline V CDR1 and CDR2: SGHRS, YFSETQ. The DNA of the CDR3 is TGCGCCAGCATCCCCGGCCAGGGGCAAGAGACCCAGTACTTC. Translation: CASIPGQGQETQYF.

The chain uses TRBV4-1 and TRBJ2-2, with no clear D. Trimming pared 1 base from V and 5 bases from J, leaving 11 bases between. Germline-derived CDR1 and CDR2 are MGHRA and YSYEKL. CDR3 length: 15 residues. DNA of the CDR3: TGCGCCAGCAGCCAAGGCGGCCCTAGGACCGGGGAGCTGTTTTTT. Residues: CASSQGGPRTGELFF.

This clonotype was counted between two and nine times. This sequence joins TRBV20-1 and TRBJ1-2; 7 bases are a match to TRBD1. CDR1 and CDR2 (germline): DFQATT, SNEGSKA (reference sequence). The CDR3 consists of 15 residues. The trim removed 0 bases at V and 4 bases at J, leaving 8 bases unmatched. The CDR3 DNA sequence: TGCAGTGCTAGAGATCGGTCGACAGGGTTCTATGGCTACACCTTC. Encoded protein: CSARDRSTGFYGYTF.

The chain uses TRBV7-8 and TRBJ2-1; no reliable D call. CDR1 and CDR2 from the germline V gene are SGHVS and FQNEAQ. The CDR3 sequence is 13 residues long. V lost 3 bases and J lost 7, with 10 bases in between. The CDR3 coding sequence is TGTGCCAGCAGCTTCATTATGGGTAATGAGCAGTTCTTC. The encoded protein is CASSFIMGNEQFF.

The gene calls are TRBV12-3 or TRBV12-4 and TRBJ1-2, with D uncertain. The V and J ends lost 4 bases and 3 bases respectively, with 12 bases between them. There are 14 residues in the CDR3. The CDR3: CASSYRARDYGYTF. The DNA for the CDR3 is TGTGCCAGCAGTTATCGGGCGCGGGACTATGGCTACACCTTC.

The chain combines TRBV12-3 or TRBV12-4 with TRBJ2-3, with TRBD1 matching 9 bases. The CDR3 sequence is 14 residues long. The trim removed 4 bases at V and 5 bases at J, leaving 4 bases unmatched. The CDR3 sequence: CASSSRQGEDTQYF. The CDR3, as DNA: TGTGCCAGCAGTTCCAGACAGGGGGAAGATACGCAGTATTTT.

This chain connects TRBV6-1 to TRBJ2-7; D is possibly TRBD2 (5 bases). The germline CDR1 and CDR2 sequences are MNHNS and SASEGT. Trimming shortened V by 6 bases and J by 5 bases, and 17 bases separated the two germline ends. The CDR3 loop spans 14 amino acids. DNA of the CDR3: TGTGCCAGCAGCTCCGACTACTCGGGGAACGAGCAGTACGTC. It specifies CASSSDYSGNEQYV.

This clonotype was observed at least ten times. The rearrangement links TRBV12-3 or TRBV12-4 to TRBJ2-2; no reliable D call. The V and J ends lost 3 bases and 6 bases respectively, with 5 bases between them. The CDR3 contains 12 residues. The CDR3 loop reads CASSFRPGELFF. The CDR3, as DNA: TGTGCCAGCAGTTTCCGGCCCGGGGAGCTGTTTTTT.